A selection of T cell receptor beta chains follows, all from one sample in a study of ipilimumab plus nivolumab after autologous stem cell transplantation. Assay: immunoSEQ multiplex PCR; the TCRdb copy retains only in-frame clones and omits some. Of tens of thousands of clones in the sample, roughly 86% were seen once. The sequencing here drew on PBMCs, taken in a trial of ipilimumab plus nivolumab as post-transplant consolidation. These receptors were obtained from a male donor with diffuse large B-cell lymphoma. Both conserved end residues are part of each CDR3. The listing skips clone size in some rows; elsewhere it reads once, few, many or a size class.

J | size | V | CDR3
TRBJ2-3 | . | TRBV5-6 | CASSQAATQYF
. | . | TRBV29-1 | CSVELGPSSYEQYF
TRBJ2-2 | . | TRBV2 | CASTLGVGTGELFF
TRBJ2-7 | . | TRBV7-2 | CASSLGGSTPYEQYF
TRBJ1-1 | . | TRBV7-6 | CASSQDLNTEAFF
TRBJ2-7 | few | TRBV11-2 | CASSSQSYEQYF
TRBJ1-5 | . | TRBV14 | CASSTFEGEGNQPQHF
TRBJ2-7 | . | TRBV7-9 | CASSSGQGASYEQYF
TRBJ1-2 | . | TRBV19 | CASTREYYGYTF
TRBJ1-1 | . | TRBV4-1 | CASSQDRQGNTEAFF
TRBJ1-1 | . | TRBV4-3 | CASSQGVQVNTEAFF
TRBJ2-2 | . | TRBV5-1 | CASSRDRGRSTGELFF
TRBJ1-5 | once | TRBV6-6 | CASSHPEGARGVTQHF
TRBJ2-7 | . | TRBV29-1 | CSVEPTSEGEQYF
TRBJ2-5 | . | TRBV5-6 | CASSLTSGYQETQYF
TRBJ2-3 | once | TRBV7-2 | CASSPQGYGGGQDTQYF
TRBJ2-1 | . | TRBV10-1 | CASSLESGGPEQFF
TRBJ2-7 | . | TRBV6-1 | CASSERTRGSEQYF
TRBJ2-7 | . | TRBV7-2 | CASSQTTGIYEQYF
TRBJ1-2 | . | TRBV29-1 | CSVPVGVITPGYTF
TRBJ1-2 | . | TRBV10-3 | CASRGGYRDDYGYTF
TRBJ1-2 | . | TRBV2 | CASSLILQGNYGYTF
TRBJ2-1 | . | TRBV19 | CASSIRANEQFF
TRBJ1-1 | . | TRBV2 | CASRPLNPVVTEAFF
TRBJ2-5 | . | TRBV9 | CASSLGTRETQYF
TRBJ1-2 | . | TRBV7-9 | CASRVGVGYTF
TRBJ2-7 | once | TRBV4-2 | CASSQAVGTNYQDEQYF
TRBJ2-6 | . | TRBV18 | CASSPTGSGANVLTF
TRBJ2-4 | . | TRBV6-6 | CASSPRGGAKNIQYF
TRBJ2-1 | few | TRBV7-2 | CASSPRERGRNEQFF
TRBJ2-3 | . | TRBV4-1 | CASSQMIIAGGLTDTQYF
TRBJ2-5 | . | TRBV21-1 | CASLPRAPKQETQYF
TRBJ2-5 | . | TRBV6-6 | CASSYHSMGQETQYF
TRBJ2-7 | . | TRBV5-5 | CASSPRDRGDPSYEQYF
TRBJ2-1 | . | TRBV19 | CATTGRSRYNEQFF
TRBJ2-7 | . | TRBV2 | CASSGPGLATEYEQYF
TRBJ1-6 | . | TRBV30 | CAWSQGTSPLHF
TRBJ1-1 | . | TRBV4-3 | CASSHTDRGKMNTEAFF
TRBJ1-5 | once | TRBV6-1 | CASNQAPNQPQHF
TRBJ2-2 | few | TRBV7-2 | CASSLNRVELFF
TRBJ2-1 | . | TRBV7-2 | CASSLKGYNEQFF
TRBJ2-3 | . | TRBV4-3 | CASSQDTGRDTQYF
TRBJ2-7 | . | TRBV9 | CASSVDPRPGLAGYEQYF
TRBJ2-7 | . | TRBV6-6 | CASSYRSEQYF